This T cell receptor beta chain comes out of a study of stem cell transplantation in POMP-related autoinflammatory disease. Study context: The study hypothesized thymoproteasome defects skew the TRB repertoire via impaired CD8+ selection.

The repertoire was sequenced with immunoSEQ multiplex PCR; TCRdb's copy has only in-frame clones and lacks some. The sample contains 20,000 to 30,000 clones, more than 75% of which appear only once. The germline gives CDR1 SGDLS, CDR2 YYNGEE. Trimming shortened V by 4 bases and J by 3 bases, and 16 bases separated the two germline ends. The length of the CDR3 is 15 residues. Study observations and caveats: In patients with PRAID, every analyzed T-cell subset tended to show lower diversity and higher clonality.

Regarding this clone: Its antigen is not known.

PRAID featured immunodeficiency plus autoinflammation. The receptor's source is a human donor with POMP-related autoinflammation and immune dysregulation (PRAID). V and J are TRBV9 and TRBJ1-1; D is ambiguous. The sequencing used CD4+ T cells from PBMCs, collected before stem cell transplantation. CDR3 nucleotide sequence: TGTGCCAGCAGCCCTCGAGGCCCACGAGACACTGAAGCTTTCTTT. Its protein is CASSPRGPRDTEAFF.